In its sample, the clone carrying this T cell receptor beta chain was seen a few times. Antigen: not known. The junction does not match germline at one end; this may be a read error. Stated treatment: oral pan-JAK inhibitor, 5-10 mg twice daily. Sorting of PBMCs yielded the CD4+ and CD8+ T cells. This CDR3 contains 11 residues. Germline values: CDR1 DFQATT, CDR2 SNEGSKA (reference sequence). These data belong to a study of CD8+ T cells in alopecia areata. Study-wide background: Among treated patients, oral tofacitinib was administered at 5 to 10 mg twice daily. General study points: Many expanded lesional clones persisted in scalp and blood during tofacitinib treatment.

TCR sequencing used cDNA made by reverse transcription of extracted RNA. Assay used: immunoSEQ multiplex PCR; TCRdb lists only in-frame clones, some missing. The sample records over 150,000 clones, 60% to 70% being singletons. The chain employs TRBV20-1 and TRBJ2-5, with D maybe TRBD2 (5 bases). The source was CD4+ T cells sorted from blood, collected at week 4, from a patient treated with tofacitinib. This clonotype originated in a human donor with alopecia areata. The CDR3 here is CVANWRETQYF. In DNA form, the CDR3 reads TGTGTAGCCAACTGGAGGGAGACCCAGTACTTC.